The entry below describes one TCR beta chain. The germline V gene encodes CDR1 SNHLY and CDR2 FYNNEI. The CDR3 consists of 17 residues. V trimming: 2 bases; J trimming: 4 bases; junction bases outside the gene matches: 10. These data come from a study of blood T cell repertoires in COVID-19. TCRdb's table, derived via immunoSEQ multiplex PCR, lists solely in-frame clones and lacks some. The sample has about 260,000 clones; about nine tenths are singletons. Material: peripheral blood. The clonotype comes from a man aged 60 to 69 who had recovered from COVID-19. The chain is built from TRBV2 and TRBJ1-1, with TRBD1 identical over 10 bases. The CDR3 sequence: CASSETKGGQGITEAFF. The DNA for the CDR3 is TGTGCCAGCAGTGAAACGAAGGGGGGACAGGGGATCACTGAAGCTTTCTTT.